The 25 T cell receptor beta chains given below trace back to one sample, sequenced in a study of spatial heterogeneity in lung cancer. Each CDR3 protein gets one entry after TCRdb re-called the 5' RACE reads with MiXCR. Altogether about 120,000 distinct CDR3 sequences are present, 12% being singletons, with the ten largest covering roughly 17%. As to time point: blood at routine non-recurrence follow-up after resection. The study sequenced unsorted whole RNA from tumor, nontumor lung or frozen PBMC. Material: PBMCs, obtained at follow-up. The receptors originated from a male donor with early-stage non-small cell lung cancer.

This clonotype was seen only a few times. This chain connects TRBV12-3 or TRBV12-4 to TRBJ2-3, with D perhaps TRBD1 (5 bases). The CDR3 has 16 residues. V lost 4 bases and J lost 5, with 19 bases in between. The CDR3 sequence: CASSWRTLGSGDTQYF. CDR3 nucleotides: TGTGCCAGCAGTTGGCGGACACTCGGATCAGGAGATACGCAGTATTTT.

Many counts were recorded for this clonotype. The CDR3 DNA is TGTGCCAGCACCCCAAGGGGGGATAGAGAGACCCAGTACTTC. This sequence encodes CASTPRGDRETQYF. The chain is built from TRBV7-2 and TRBJ2-5; TRBD1 or TRBD2 may be the D gene (6 bases each). The V gene's germline CDR1 is SGHTA and CDR2 FQGNSA. CDR3 length: 14 amino acids. Trimming left V 7 bases short and J 4 bases short, with 16 bases between.

The chain links TRBV3-1 to TRBJ1-5; 8 positions agree with TRBD1. The trim removed 3 bases at V and 2 bases at J, leaving 6 bases unmatched. The CDR3 runs to 16 residues. Germline V gives CDR1 LGHDT, CDR2 YNNKEL (reference sequence). CDR3 nucleotide sequence: TGTGCCAGCAGCCAGACAGGGGAATATCGCAATCAGCCCCAGCATTTT. Translated: CASSQTGEYRNQPQHF.

There are many counts of this clonotype. This sequence joins TRBV15 and TRBJ2-5; D is perhaps TRBD1 (6 bases). The germline gives CDR1 LNHNV, CDR2 YYDKDF (reference sequence). V lost 3 bases and J 5 bases, leaving 10 bases between the germline ends. The CDR3 extends over 13 amino acids. Written as DNA, the CDR3 is TGTGCCACCAGCAGGAACAGGGCTGAGACCCAGTACTTC. Amino acid sequence: CATSRNRAETQYF.

This clonotype was detected only a few times. The rearrangement joins TRBV6-1 to TRBJ1-3; tentatively, D is TRBD1 (5 bases). CDR1 and CDR2 from the germline V gene are MNHNS and SASEGT. V lost 4 bases and J lost 1, with 11 bases in between. This CDR3 is 15 amino acids long. CDR3 loop: CASSVGGRSGNTIYF. The CDR3 bases are TGTGCCAGCAGTGTTGGGGGAAGGTCTGGAAACACCATATATTTT.

Ten or more counts support this clonotype. The chain carries TRBV29-1 and TRBJ2-3, with TRBD1 matching over 8 bases. J gave up 5 bases and V 2 bases, and 9 bases lay outside the gene matches. This CDR3 spans 15 amino acids. Germline V gene data show CDR1 as SQVTM and CDR2 as ANQGSEA. CDR3 region: CSVENVGTGGDTQYF. CDR3 sequence (DNA): TGCAGCGTTGAAAACGTCGGGACAGGTGGAGATACGCAGTATTTT.

This clonotype showed up just a few times. V and J are TRBV9 and TRBJ2-3; unclear D gene. V dropped 4 bases and J dropped 4 bases, with 13 bases sitting between them. Looked up from germline, CDR1 is SGDLS and CDR2 is YYNGEE. The CDR3 length is 14 residues. The CDR3 DNA follows: TGTGCCAGCAGCCCATATTCGGACGCAGATACGCAGTATTTT. It is translated as CASSPYSDADTQYF.

This clonotype was seen many times. The gene calls are TRBV20-1 and TRBJ2-1; 7 nucleotides agree with TRBD2. Germline CDR1 DFQATT, CDR2 SNEGSKA (reference sequence). V lost 5 bases to trimming and J lost 6 bases; unmatched junction nucleotides: 7. The CDR3 runs to 13 residues. The CDR3 region has the DNA TGCAGTGCTCCTTTGGGGGGGGGCAATGAGCAGTTCTTC. Protein: CSAPLGGGNEQFF.

This clonotype occurred many times. The CDR3: CASRTDTDTQYF. CDR3 sequence (DNA): TGTGCCAGCAGGACGGACACAGATACGCAGTATTTT. The chain is built from TRBV6-1 and TRBJ2-3; D call uncertain. This CDR3 region has 12 residues. V lost 6 bases, J lost 2 bases, and 6 bases lay in between. Germline V lookup: CDR1 MNHNS, CDR2 SASEGT.

The rearrangement joins TRBV3-1 to TRBJ1-2; unclear D gene. This CDR3 contains 15 residues. V lost 1 base and J lost 0, with 9 bases in between. CDR1 and CDR2 (germline): LGHDT, YNNKEL (reference sequence). CDR3 amino acids: CASSQGRSPNYGYTF. For the CDR3, the DNA is TGTGCCAGCAGCCAAGGACGGAGTCCTAACTATGGCTACACCTTC.

This clonotype was seen only a few times. The chain employs TRBV27 and TRBJ1-6; D is unclear. The CDR3 has 17 residues. CDR1 and CDR2 (germline): MNHEY, SMNVEV (reference sequence). Trimming took 2 bases from V and 7 from J, leaving 18 bases between them. In DNA form, the CDR3 reads TGTGCCAGCAGTTTAGCCGTCGTGGGTCGCCAGAATTCACCCCTCCACTTT. Translation: CASSLAVVGRQNSPLHF.

In its sample, this clonotype was seen many times. V gene TRBV5-1 combines with J gene TRBJ2-7; 7 nucleotides agree with TRBD1. Germline CDR1 SGHRS, CDR2 YFSETQ. The CDR3 is 14 amino acids. V was clipped by 2 bases and J by 0 bases; unmatched bases: 2. This CDR3 reads CASSLRTGSYEQYF. The CDR3 nucleotides read TGCGCCAGCAGCTTAAGGACAGGCTCCTACGAGCAGTACTTC. Complete variable domain (other parts from reference TRBV5-1 and TRBJ2-7): KAGVTQTPRYLIKTRGQQVTLSCSPISGHRSVSWYQQTPGQGLQFLFEYFSETQRNKGNFPGRFSGRQFSNSRSEMNVSTLELGDSALYLCASSLRTGSYEQYFGPGTRLTVT.

There are many counts of this clonotype. This sequence joins TRBV29-1 and TRBJ1-1, with no clear D. The germline V gene has CDR1 SQVTM and CDR2 ANQGSEA. This CDR3 is 18 amino acids long. V was shortened by 5 bases and J by 3 bases, with 28 bases between the two germline ends. CDR3 coding DNA: TGCAGCGTTACCGTTAGCCCTGGCGGAGACCGGGTGTACACTGAAGCTTTCTTT. Its protein product is CSVTVSPGGDRVYTEAFF.

The gene calls are TRBV18 and TRBJ1-5; D is undetermined. Per the germline V gene, CDR1 is KGHSH and CDR2 is LQKENI. Trimming took 0 bases from V and 2 from J, leaving 17 bases between them. The CDR3 runs to 18 residues. Written as DNA, the CDR3 is TGTGCCAGCTCACCACCTGGAGGGATTGCAACGGGCAATCAGCCCCAGCATTTT. Translation: CASSPPGGIATGNQPQHF.

This clonotype was detected only a few times. This chain connects TRBV3-1 to TRBJ2-7; D gene unclear. This CDR3 contains 11 residues. Trimming removed 2 bases from V and 7 bases from J, with 6 bases in between. The germline CDR1 and CDR2 sequences are LGHDT and YNNKEL (reference sequence). The CDR3 bases are TGTGCCAGCAGCCAAACAAGTGAGCAGTACTTC. Translated: CASSQTSEQYF.

This clonotype was observed a few times. This sequence joins TRBV11-2 and TRBJ2-7; D unclear. Trimming cost V 0 bases and J 5 bases, with 14 bases left between them. This CDR3 has 15 residues. Germline CDR1 and CDR2: SGHAT and FQNNGV. The CDR3 DNA reads as TGTGCCAGCAGCTTAGATCGGGTAGGAGTCCACGAGCAGTACTTC. Translating gives CASSLDRVGVHEQYF. The variable domain in full, with the rest retrieved from reference TRBV11-2 and TRBJ2-7, is EAGVAQSPRYKIIEKRQSVAFWCNPISGHATLYWYQQILGQGPKLLIQFQNNGVVDDSQLPKDRFSAERLKGVDSTLKIQPAKLEDSAVYLCASSLDRVGVHEQYFGPGTRLTVT.

This clonotype was seen more than once but under ten times. The chain employs TRBV20-1 and TRBJ2-5; maybe TRBD2 (5 bases). From germline, CDR1 is DFQATT and CDR2 SNEGSKA (reference sequence). V was clipped by 6 bases and J by 4 bases, with 18 bases between them. There are 14 residues in the CDR3. The CDR3 bases are TGCAGTGCCGGGCGGGCTAGCTTAGTAGAGACCCAGTACTTC. It translates to CSAGRASLVETQYF.

This clonotype occurred a few times. The chain combines TRBV4-2 with TRBJ1-5, with 8 bases matching TRBD1. CDR1 LGHNA and CDR2 YNFKEQ come from the germline V gene. CDR3 length: 17 amino acids. Germline trimming cut 0 bases from V and 5 bases from J; bases unmatched to any gene: 9. The CDR3 DNA reads as TGTGCCAGCAGCCAAGATGGGAGGTCAGGGGGCCATCAGCCCCAGCATTTT. Protein product: CASSQDGRSGGHQPQHF.

This clonotype was seen at least ten times. The J gene is TRBJ1-5, the V gene TRBV27, with a possible D match to TRBD1 (6 bases). The V and J ends lost 8 bases and 2 bases respectively, with 16 bases between them. Per the germline V gene, CDR1 is MNHEY and CDR2 is SMNVEV (reference sequence). The CDR3 has 15 residues. CDR3 amino acids: CASYEGGSGNQPQHF. CDR3 sequence (DNA): TGTGCCAGCTACGAGGGGGGGTCGGGCAATCAGCCCCAGCATTTT.

Only a few counts were recorded for this clonotype. The genes are TRBV6-5 and TRBJ2-3, with TRBD1 as a possible D gene (6 bases). Per germline, CDR1 MNHEY and CDR2 SVGAGI. The V end was cut by 7 bases, the J end by 0 bases, with 14 bases between. The CDR3 is 15 residues long. This CDR3 is CASKGFTGSTDTQYF. CDR3 in DNA: TGTGCCAGCAAAGGATTTACAGGGAGCACAGATACGCAGTATTTT.

This clonotype was seen only a few times. This chain uses TRBV5-1 with TRBJ2-7; 7 nucleotides match TRBD1. The CDR3 extends over 16 amino acids. V shed 1 base, J shed 0 bases, and the junction held 7 bases outside the gene matches. The germline V gene has CDR1 SGHRS and CDR2 YFSETQ. The chain's CDR3 is CASSLLEGQASYEQYF. The DNA of the CDR3 is TGCGCCAGCAGCTTGTTAGAAGGACAGGCCTCCTACGAGCAGTACTTC.

This clonotype was recorded at least ten times. The rearrangement links TRBV12-3 or TRBV12-4 to TRBJ1-2; D is possibly TRBD1 (5 bases). CDR3 size: 11 residues. The germline V and J ends were trimmed by 6 bases and 9 bases, with 11 bases remaining between them. CDR3 in amino acids: CASRLMDSYTF. In DNA, the CDR3 is TGTGCCAGCAGACTCATGGACAGCTACACCTTC.

The V call is TRBV5-6, the J call TRBJ2-1; possibly TRBD2 for D (5 bases). CDR1 is SGHDT and CDR2 is YYEEEE in the germline V gene. The ends were cut back, 2 bases at V and 9 bases at J, with 9 bases in the middle. This CDR3 spans 12 amino acids. This CDR3 reads CASSLVRVEQFF. CDR3 nucleotide sequence: TGTGCCAGCAGCTTAGTGAGGGTTGAGCAGTTCTTC.

V gene TRBV5-6 combines with J gene TRBJ2-3, with 8 bases fitting TRBD2. The CDR3 runs 15 residues. Germline loops: CDR1 SGHDT, CDR2 YYEEEE. Germline trimming cut 4 bases from V and 7 bases from J; bases unmatched to any gene: 11. CDR3 DNA: TGTGCCAGCAGCAACCCCGGGGGGGCTATCAATACGCAGTATTTT. This gives the protein CASSNPGGAINTQYF. Together with reference TRBV5-6 and TRBJ2-3, the CDR3 gives the full variable domain: DAGVTQSPTHLIKTRGQQVTLRCSPKSGHDTVSWYQQALGQGPQFIFQYYEEEERQRGNFPDRFSGHQFPNYSSELNVNALLLGDSALYLCASSNPGGAINTQYFGPGTRLTVL.

Ten or more counts support this clonotype. The chain joins TRBV9 to TRBJ1-3; 7 bases are shared with TRBD1. The CDR3 is made up of 16 amino acids. The V gene's germline CDR1 is SGDLS and CDR2 YYNGEE. V gave up 1 base and J gave up 0 bases; unmatched junction bases: 4. The CDR3 region is CASSVSGQASGNTIYF. The CDR3 nucleotides read TGTGCCAGCAGCGTATCTGGACAGGCCTCTGGAAACACCATATATTTT.